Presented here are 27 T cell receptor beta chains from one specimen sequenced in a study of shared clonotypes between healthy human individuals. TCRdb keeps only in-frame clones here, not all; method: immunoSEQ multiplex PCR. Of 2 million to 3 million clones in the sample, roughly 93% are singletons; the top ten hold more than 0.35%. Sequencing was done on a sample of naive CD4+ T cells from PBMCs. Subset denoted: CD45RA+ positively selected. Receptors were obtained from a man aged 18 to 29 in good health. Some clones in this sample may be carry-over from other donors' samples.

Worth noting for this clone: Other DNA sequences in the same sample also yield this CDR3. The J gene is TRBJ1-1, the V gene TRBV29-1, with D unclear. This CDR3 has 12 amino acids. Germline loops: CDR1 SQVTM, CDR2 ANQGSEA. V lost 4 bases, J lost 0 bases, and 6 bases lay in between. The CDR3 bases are TGCAGCGTTGGCGGGATGAACACTGAAGCTTTCTTT. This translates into CSVGGMNTEAFF.

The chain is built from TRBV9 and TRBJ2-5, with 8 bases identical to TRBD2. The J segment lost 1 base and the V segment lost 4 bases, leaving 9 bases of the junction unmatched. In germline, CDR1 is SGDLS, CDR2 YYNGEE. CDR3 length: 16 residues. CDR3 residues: CASSPMRAGVQETQYF. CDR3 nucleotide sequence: TGTGCCAGCAGCCCTATGCGAGCGGGAGTCCAAGAGACCCAGTACTTC.

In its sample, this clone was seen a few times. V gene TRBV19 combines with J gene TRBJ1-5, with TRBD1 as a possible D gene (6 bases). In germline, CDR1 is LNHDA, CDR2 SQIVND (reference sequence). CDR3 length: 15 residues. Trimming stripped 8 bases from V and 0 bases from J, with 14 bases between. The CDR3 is CASCDRINSNQPQHF. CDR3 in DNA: TGTGCCAGTTGTGACAGGATTAATAGCAATCAGCCCCAGCATTTT.

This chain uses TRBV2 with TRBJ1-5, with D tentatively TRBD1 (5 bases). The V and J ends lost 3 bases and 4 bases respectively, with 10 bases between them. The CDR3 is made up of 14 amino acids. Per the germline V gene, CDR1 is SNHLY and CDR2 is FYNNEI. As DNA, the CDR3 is TGTGCCAGCAGTGACGGGCAGGGAAATCAGCCCCAGCATTTT. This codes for CASSDGQGNQPQHF.

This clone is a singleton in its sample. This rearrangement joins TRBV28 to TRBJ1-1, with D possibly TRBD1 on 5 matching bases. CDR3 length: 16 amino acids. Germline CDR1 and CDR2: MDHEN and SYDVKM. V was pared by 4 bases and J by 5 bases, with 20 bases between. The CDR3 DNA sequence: TGTGCCAGCAGTTGGCAGTCGCTCCAGGGTAGAACTGAAGCTTTCTTT. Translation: CASSWQSLQGRTEAFF.

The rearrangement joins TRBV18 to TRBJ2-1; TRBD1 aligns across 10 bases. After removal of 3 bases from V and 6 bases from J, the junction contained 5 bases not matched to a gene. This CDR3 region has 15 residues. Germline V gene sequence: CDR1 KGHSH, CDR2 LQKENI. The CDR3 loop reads CASSPGQGGTNEQFF. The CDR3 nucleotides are TGTGCCAGCTCACCCGGACAGGGGGGGACCAATGAGCAGTTCTTC.

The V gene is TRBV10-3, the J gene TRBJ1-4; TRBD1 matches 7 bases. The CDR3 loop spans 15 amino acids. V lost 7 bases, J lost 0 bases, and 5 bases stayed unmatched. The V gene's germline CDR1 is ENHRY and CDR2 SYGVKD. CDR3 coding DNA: TGTGCCATCAAGGGGGACAGTACAACTAATGAAAAACTGTTTTTT. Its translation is CAIKGDSTTNEKLFF.

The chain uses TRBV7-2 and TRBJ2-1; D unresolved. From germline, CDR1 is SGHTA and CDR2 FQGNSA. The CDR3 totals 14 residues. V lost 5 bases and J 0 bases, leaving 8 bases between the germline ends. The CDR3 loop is CASSPISSYNEQFF. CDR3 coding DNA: TGTGCCAGCAGCCCGATAAGCTCCTACAATGAGCAGTTCTTC.

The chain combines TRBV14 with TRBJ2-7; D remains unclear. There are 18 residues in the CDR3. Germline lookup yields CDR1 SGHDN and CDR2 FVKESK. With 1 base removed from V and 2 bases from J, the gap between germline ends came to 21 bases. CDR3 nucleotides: TGTGCCAGCAGCCAAGGCCTTCCGTGGATGTCAGCTCCCTACGAGCAGTACTTC. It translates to CASSQGLPWMSAPYEQYF. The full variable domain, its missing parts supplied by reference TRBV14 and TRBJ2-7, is EAGVTQFPSHSVIEKGQTVTLRCDPISGHDNLYWYRRVMGKEIKFLLHFVKESKQDESGMPNNRFLAERTGGTYSTLKVQPAELEDSGVYFCASSQGLPWMSAPYEQYFGPGTRLTVT.

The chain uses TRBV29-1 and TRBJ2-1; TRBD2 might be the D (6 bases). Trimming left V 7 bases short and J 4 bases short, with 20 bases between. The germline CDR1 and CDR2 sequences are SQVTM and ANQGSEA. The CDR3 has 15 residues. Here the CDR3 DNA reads TGCAGCGCCACGAGAACGGGGGAGACTTACAATGAGCAGTTCTTC. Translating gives CSATRTGETYNEQFF.

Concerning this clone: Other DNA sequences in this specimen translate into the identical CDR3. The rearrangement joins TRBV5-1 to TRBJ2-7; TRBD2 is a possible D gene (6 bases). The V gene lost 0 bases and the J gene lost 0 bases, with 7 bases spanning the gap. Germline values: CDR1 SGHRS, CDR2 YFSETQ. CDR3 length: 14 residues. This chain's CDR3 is CASSLGGTSYEQYF. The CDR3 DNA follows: TGCGCCAGCAGCTTGGGCGGGACCTCCTACGAGCAGTACTTC.

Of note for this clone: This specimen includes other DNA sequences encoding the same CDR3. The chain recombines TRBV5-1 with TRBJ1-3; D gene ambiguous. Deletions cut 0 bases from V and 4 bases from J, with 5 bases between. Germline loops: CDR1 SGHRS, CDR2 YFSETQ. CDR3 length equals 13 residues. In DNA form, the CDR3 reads TGCGCCAGCAGCTTGGACATAGGAAACACCATATATTTT. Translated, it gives CASSLDIGNTIYF.

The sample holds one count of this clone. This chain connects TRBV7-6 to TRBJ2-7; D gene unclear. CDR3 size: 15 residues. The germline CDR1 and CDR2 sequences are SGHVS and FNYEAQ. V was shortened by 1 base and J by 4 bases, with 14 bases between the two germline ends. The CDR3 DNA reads TGTGCCAGCAGCTTAGGTTCAGAGGTCCTATACGAGCAGTACTTC. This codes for CASSLGSEVLYEQYF.

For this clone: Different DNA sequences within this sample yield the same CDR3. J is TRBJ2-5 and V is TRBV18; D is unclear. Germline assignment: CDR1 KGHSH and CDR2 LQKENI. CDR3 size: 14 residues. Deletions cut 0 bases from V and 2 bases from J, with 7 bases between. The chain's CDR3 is CASSPPSTQETQYF. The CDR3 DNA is TGTGCCAGCTCACCACCGAGTACTCAAGAGACCCAGTACTTC.

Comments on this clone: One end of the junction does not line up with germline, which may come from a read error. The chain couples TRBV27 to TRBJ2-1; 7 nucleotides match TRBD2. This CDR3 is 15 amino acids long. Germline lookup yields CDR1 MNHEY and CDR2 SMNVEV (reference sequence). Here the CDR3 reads CASSFSGISSNEQFF. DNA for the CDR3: TGTGCCAGCAGTTTCAGCGGGATTTCCTCCAATGAGCAGTTCTTC.

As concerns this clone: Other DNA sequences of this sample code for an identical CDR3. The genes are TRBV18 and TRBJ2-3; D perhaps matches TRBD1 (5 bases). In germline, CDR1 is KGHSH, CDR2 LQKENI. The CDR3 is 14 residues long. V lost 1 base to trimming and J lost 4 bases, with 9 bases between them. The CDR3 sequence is CASSPQQGADTQYF. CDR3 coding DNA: TGTGCCAGCTCACCACAGCAAGGGGCAGATACGCAGTATTTT.

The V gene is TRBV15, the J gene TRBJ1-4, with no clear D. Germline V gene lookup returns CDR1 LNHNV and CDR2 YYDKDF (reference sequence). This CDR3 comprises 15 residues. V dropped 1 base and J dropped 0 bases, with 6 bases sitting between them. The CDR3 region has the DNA TGTGCCACCAGCAGAGGGGTTGCAACTAATGAAAAACTGTTTTTT. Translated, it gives CATSRGVATNEKLFF. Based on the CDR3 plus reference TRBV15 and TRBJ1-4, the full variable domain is DAMVIQNPRYQVTQFGKPVTLSCSQTLNHNVMYWYQQKSSQAPKLLFHYYDKDFNNEADTPDNFQSRRPNTSFCFLDIRSPGLGDTAMYLCATSRGVATNEKLFFGSGTQLSVL.

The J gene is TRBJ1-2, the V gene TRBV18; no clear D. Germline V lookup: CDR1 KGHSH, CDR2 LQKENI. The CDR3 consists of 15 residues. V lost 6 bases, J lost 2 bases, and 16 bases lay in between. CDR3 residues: CASSPAGGVNYGYTF. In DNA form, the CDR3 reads TGTGCCAGCTCTCCCGCGGGTGGTGTAAACTATGGCTACACCTTC.

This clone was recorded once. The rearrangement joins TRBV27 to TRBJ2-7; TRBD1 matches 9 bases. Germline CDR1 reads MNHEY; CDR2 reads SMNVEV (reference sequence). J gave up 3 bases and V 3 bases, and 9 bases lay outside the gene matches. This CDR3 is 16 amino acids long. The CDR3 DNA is TGTGCCAGCAGTTTTCGCCCCGGGACAGGGCGCTACGAGCAGTACTTC. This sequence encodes CASSFRPGTGRYEQYF.

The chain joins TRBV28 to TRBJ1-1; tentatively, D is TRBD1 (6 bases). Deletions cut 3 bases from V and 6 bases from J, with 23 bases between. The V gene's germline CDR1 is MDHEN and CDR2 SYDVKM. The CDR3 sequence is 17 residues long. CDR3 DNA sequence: TGTGCCAGCAGTTTGTGGGGGGCAGGAAATTTAAGGGCTGAAGCTTTCTTT. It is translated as CASSLWGAGNLRAEAFF.

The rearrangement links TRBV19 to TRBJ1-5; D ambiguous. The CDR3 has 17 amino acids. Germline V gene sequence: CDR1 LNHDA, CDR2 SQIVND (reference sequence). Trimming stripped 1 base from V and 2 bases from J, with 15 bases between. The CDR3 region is CASSIGWFVGGNQPQHF. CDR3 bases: TGTGCCAGTAGTATAGGGTGGTTTGTCGGGGGCAATCAGCCCCAGCATTTT.

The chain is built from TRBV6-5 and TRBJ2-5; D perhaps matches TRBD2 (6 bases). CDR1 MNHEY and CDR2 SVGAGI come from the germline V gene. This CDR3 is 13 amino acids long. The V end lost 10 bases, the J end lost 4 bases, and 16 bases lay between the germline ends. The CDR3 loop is CATRRAGGETQYF. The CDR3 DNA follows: TGTGCCACCCGGAGGGCCGGGGGAGAGACCCAGTACTTC.

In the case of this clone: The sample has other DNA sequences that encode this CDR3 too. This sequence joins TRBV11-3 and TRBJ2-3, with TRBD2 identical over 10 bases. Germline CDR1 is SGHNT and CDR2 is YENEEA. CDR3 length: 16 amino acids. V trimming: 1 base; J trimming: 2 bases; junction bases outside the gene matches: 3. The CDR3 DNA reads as TGTGCCAGCAGCTTAGGAGCGGGAGGGCCCACAGATACGCAGTATTTT. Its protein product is CASSLGAGGPTDTQYF.

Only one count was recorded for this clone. CDR3 residues: CASSPGLGEQFF. CDR3 nucleotides: TGTGCCAGCAGCCCAGGCCTCGGTGAGCAGTTCTTC. This chain joins TRBV6-4 and TRBJ2-1; D is uncertain. V was clipped by 6 bases and J by 9 bases, with 12 bases between them. The CDR3 covers 12 residues. The V gene's germline CDR1 is MRHNA and CDR2 SNTAGT.

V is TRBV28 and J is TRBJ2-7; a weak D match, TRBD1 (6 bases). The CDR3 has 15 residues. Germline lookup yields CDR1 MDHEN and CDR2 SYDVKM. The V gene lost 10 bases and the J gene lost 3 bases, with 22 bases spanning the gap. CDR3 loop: CATTNDRTLNYEQYF. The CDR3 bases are TGTGCCACCACTAACGACAGGACTCTAAACTACGAGCAGTACTTC.

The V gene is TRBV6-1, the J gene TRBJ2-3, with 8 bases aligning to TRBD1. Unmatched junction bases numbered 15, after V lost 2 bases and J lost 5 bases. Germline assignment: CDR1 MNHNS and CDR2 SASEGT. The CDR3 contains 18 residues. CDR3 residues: CASSEIGRTGRGVDTQYF. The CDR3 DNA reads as TGTGCCAGCAGTGAAATTGGGCGGACAGGGAGAGGGGTAGATACGCAGTATTTT.

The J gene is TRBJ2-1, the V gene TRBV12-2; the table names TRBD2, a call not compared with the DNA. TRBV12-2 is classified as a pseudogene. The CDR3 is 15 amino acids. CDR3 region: CASRPLAGQGYEQFF. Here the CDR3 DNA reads TGTGCAAGTCGACCGCTAGCGGGTCAAGGGTATGAGCAGTTCTTC.